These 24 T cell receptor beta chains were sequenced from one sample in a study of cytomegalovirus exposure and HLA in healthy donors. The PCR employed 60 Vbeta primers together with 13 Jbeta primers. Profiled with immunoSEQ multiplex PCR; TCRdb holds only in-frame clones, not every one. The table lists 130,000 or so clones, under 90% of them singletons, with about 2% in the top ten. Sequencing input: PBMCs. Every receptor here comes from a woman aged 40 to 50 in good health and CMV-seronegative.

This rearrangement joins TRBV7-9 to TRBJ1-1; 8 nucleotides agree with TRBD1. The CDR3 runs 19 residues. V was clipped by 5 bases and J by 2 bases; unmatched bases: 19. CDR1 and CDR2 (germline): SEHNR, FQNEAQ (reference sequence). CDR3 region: CASSTSGAGTGRINTEAFF. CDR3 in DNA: TGTGCCAGCAGCACATCGGGGGCCGGGACAGGCCGAATAAACACTGAAGCTTTCTTT.

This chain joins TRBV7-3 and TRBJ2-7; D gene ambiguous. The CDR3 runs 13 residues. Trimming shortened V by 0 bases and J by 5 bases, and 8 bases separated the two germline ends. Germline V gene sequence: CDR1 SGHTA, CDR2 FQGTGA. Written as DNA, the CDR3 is TGTGCCAGCAGCTTAACCCGTCGGGACGAGCAGTACTTC. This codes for CASSLTRRDEQYF.

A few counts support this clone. In nucleotides, the CDR3 is TGCGCCAGCAGCCCGGGACTAGCGGGGGTATACGAGCAGTACTTC. The encoded protein is CASSPGLAGVYEQYF. The V and J genes are TRBV4-3 and TRBJ2-7; 14 nucleotides line up with TRBD2. V was clipped by 4 bases and J by 4 bases; unmatched bases: 3. The CDR3 consists of 15 residues. Germline CDR1 reads LGHNA; CDR2 reads YSLEER.

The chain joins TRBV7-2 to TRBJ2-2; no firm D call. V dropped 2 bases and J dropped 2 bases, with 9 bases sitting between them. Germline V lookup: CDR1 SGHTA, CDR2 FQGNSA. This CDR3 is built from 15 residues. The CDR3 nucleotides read TGTGCCAGCAGCTTAACTGGCGGAAACACCGGGGAGCTGTTTTTT. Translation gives CASSLTGGNTGELFF.

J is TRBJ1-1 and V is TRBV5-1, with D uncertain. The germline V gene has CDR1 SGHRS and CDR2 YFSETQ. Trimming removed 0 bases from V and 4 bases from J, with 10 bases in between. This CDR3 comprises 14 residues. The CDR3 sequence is CASSLGWEVTEAFF. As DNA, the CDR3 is TGCGCCAGCAGCTTGGGGTGGGAGGTCACTGAAGCTTTCTTT.

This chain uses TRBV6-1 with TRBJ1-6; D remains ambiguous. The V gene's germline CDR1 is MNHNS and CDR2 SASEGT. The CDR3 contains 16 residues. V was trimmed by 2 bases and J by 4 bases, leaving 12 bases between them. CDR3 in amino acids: CASSERREAYNSPLHF. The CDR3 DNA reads TGTGCCAGCAGTGAAAGAAGGGAGGCGTATAATTCACCCCTCCACTTT.

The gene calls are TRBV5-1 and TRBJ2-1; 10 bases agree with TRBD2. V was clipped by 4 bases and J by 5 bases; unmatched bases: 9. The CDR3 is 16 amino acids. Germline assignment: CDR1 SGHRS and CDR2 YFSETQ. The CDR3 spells CASSGIAGGPNNEQFF. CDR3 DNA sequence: TGCGCCAGCAGCGGGATAGCGGGGGGCCCCAACAATGAGCAGTTCTTC. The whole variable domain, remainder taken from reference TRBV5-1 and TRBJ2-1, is KAGVTQTPRYLIKTRGQQVTLSCSPISGHRSVSWYQQTPGQGLQFLFEYFSETQRNKGNFPGRFSGRQFSNSRSEMNVSTLELGDSALYLCASSGIAGGPNNEQFFGPGTRLTVL.

CDR3 amino acids: CASSQDGLGRTGELFF. The DNA for the CDR3 is TGCGCCAGCAGCCAAGACGGACTAGGGCGGACCGGGGAGCTGTTTTTT. The J gene is TRBJ2-2, the V gene TRBV4-3; TRBD2 matches at 7 bases. This CDR3 is 16 amino acids long. V lost 0 bases, J lost 5 bases, and 6 bases stayed unmatched. CDR1 LGHNA and CDR2 YSLEER come from the germline V gene.

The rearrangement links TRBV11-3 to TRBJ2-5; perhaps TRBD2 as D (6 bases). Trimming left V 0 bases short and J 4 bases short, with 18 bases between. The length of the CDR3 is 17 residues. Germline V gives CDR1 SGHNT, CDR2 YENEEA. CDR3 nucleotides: TGTGCCAGCAGCTTAGATCTAAGGGAAGGCGGGATAGAGACCCAGTACTTC. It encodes CASSLDLREGGIETQYF.

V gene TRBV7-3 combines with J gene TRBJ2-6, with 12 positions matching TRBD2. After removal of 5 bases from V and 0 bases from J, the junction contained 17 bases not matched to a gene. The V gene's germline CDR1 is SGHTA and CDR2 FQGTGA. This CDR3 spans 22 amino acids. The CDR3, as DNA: TGTGCCAGCAGCCGTACTCCCCTATCGACTAGCGGGAGTCGCTCTGGGGCCAACGTCCTGACTTTC. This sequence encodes CASSRTPLSTSGSRSGANVLTF.

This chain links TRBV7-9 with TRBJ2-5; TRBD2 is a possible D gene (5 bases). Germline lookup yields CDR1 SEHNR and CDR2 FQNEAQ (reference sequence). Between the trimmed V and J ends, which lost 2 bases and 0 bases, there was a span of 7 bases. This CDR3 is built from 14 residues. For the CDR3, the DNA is TGTGCCAGCAGCTTATTACTAGACCAAGAGACCCAGTACTTC. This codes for CASSLLLDQETQYF.

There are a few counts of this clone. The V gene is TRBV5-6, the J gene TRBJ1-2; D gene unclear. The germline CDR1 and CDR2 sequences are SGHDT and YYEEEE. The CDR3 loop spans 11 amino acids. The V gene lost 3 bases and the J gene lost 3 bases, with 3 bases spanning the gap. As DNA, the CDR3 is TGTGCCAGCAGCTCCGACTATGGCTACACCTTC. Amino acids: CASSSDYGYTF. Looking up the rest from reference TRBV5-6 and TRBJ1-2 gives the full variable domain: DAGVTQSPTHLIKTRGQQVTLRCSPKSGHDTVSWYQQALGQGPQFIFQYYEEEERQRGNFPDRFSGHQFPNYSSELNVNALLLGDSALYLCASSSDYGYTFGSGTRLTVV.

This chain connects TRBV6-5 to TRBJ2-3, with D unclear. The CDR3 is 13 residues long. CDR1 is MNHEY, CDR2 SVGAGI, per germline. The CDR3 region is CASGRTERDTQYF. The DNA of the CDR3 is TGTGCATCGGGTCGTACGGAGAGGGATACGCAGTATTTT.

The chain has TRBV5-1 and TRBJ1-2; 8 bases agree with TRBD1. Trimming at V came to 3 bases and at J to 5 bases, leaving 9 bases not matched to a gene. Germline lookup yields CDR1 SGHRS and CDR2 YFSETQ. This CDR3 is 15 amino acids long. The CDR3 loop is CASSSGQALLYGYTF. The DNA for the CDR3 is TGCGCCAGCAGCTCGGGACAGGCCCTGTTATATGGCTACACCTTC.

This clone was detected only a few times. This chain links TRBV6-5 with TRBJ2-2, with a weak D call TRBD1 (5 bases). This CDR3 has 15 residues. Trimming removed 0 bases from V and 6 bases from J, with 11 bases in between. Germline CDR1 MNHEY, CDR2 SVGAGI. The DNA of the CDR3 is TGTGCCAGCAGTTACTCATCAGGGTATGCCGGGGAGCTGTTTTTT. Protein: CASSYSSGYAGELFF.

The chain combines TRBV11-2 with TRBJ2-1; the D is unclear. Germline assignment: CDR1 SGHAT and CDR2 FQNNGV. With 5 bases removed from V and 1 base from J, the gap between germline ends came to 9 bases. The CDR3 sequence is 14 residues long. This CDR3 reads CASSPSSSYNEQFF. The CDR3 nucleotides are TGTGCCAGCAGCCCCTCTTCTTCCTACAATGAGCAGTTCTTC.

CDR3 bases: TGTGCCAGCAGTTTAAGGACAGGGGGTTACACTGAAGCTTTCTTT. Translation: CASSLRTGGYTEAFF. V gene TRBV28 combines with J gene TRBJ1-1; TRBD1 aligns across 10 bases. The CDR3 spans 15 residues. Germline CDR1 reads MDHEN; CDR2 reads SYDVKM. Trimming took 2 bases from V and 3 from J; bases not matched to a gene: 3.

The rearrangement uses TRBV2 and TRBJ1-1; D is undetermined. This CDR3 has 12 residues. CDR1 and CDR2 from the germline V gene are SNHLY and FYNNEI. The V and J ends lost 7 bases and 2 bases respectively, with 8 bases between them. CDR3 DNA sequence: TGTGCCAGCAACAAACCAAACACTGAAGCTTTCTTT. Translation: CASNKPNTEAFF.

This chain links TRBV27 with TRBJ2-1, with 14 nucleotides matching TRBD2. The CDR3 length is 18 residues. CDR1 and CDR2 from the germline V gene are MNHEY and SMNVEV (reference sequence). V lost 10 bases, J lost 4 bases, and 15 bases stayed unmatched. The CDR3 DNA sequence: TGTGCCACCCCAACCGAAGAGACTAGCGGGAGGGTGTACAATGAGCAGTTCTTC. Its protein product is CATPTEETSGRVYNEQFF.

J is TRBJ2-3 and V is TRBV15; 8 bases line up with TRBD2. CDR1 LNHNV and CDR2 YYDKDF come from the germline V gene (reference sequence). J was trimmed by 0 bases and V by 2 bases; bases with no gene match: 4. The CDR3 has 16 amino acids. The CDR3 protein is CATSRYAGGSTDTQYF. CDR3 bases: TGTGCCACCAGCAGATATGCGGGAGGTAGCACAGATACGCAGTATTTT.

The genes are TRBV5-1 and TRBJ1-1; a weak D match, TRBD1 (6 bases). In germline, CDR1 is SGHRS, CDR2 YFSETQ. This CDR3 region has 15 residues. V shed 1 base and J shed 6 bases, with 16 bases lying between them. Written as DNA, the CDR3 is TGCGCCAGCAGCTTGTCATTATTAGGACAGCCTGAAGCTTTCTTT. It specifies CASSLSLLGQPEAFF. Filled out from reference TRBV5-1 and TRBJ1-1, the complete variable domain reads KAGVTQTPRYLIKTRGQQVTLSCSPISGHRSVSWYQQTPGQGLQFLFEYFSETQRNKGNFPGRFSGRQFSNSRSEMNVSTLELGDSALYLCASSLSLLGQPEAFFGQGTRLTVV.

CDR3 DNA: TGTGCCAGCAGTTTATGGGCAGGTCACTATGGCTACACCTTC. Translating gives CASSLWAGHYGYTF. The chain recombines TRBV28 with TRBJ1-2; no reliable D call. With 0 bases removed from V and 3 bases from J, the gap between germline ends came to 8 bases. Germline V CDR1 and CDR2: MDHEN, SYDVKM. This CDR3 comprises 14 residues.

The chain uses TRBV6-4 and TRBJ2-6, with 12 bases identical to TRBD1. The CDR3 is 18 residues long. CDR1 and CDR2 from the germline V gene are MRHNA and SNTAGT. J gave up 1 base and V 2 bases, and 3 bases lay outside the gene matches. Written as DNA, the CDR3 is TGTGCCAGCAGTGACGGGACAGGGGGCCTTTCTGGGGCCAACGTCCTGACTTTC. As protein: CASSDGTGGLSGANVLTF.

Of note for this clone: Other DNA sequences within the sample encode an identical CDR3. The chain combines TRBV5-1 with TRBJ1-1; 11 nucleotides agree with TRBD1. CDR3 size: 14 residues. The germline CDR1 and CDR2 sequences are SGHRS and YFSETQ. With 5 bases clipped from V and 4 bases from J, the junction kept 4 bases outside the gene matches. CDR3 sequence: CASSTGTGGTEAFF. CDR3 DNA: TGCGCCAGCAGTACCGGGACAGGGGGCACTGAAGCTTTCTTT.